The present TCR beta chain was sequenced within a study of regulatory T cells in long-lasting Graves disease (dated by TCRdb to about 2021). With respect to the entire study: In the newly diagnosed Graves' disease group, patients had been taking antithyroid drugs for less than 3 months. Persistent Graves' disease patients were compared with newly diagnosed Graves' disease patients by peripheral blood TCR sequencing and RNA sequencing. The study was conducted in China and was registered as a clinical trial. A total of some 33 samples were covered by TCR sequencing, comprising roughly 13 persistent and about 20 newly diagnosed Graves' disease patients.

This clonotype was detected ten times or more. It has no known antigen specificity. No much larger clone is present one base from it, and per-base qualities are unavailable. The time point tag for this specimen amounts to: newly diagnosed GD, antithyroid drugs for less than 3 months. RNA was extracted from PBMCs in TRIzol for both TCR sequencing and RNA sequencing. Graves' disease was diagnosed according to American Thyroid Association guidelines. The patients came from an endocrinology department in Xi'an, China. Each patient gave around 9.2 milliliters of peripheral blood, collected in an EDTA anticoagulant tube. Ficoll Paque Plus density gradient separation was used to isolate PBMCs, and no further T cell sorting was done. An Agilent 2100 Bioanalyzer and agarose gel were used to check RNA quality, while a NanoDrop 2000 measured RNA concentration. CDR1 and CDR2 are read off the germline V gene as SGHNT and YENEEA. Trimmed from V: 7 bases; trimmed from J: 9 bases; junction bases lacking a gene match: 12. The CDR3 contains 14 residues, cysteine and phenylalanine counted. Only the CDR3 portion is preserved as DNA: 42 bases, with reading frame beginning at the first base.

The library was made by multiplex PCR. Sequencer: Illumina HiSeq 4000. CDR3 regions were amplified by Arm-PCR with iRepertoire HTBI primers to construct TCR beta libraries. Gel purification was performed on PCR products prior to sequencing. In the original analysis: Gene usage analysis of CDR3 amino acid clonotypes used the 62 TRBV and some 13 TRBJ segments found across samples. COPE and FqMerger were used to merge filtered high-quality paired reads into contigs. BLAST was used to align contigs to the IMGT TRBV, TRBD and TRBJ reference genes, and CDR3 was defined following IMGT. Clonotypes above 0.1% frequency were classified as highly expanded clones. Shannon entropy was used to measure repertoire diversity, and the Gini coefficient was used to measure V-J evenness. Clonotypes shared by more than one individual were considered public. In TCRdb, the public reads were trimmed at Q25 with fastp and aligned with MiXCR, with productive beta chains retained. Every CDR3 protein is listed once, alongside the most common genes and DNA of its rows. The V and J calls reflect TCRdb's pipeline rather than the authors' work. This sample holds around 420,000 distinct CDR3 sequences; 15% were observed only once. The ten largest clones take up around 7.6% of the sample.

The study at large found these results: Only the TCR beta chain was sequenced and analyzed. Preferential use of TRBV28, TRBJ1-2 and TRBJ2-5 was observed in persistent disease, whereas TRBV20-1 and TRBJ2-1 were favored in newly diagnosed disease. Persistent patients shared more public clonotypes among themselves (under 3,000) than newly diagnosed patients did (approximately 870). As a limitation, the authors acknowledged that the small sample size may reduce accuracy. Peripheral blood alone was examined, since thyroid tissue, which constituted the primary lesion, could not be accessed. Persistent Graves' disease patients showed lower TCR Shannon entropy and fewer highly expanded clones than newly diagnosed patients, suggesting clonal expansion.

These same records also appear under a second study, on T cells in Graves' hyperthyroidism and ophthalmopathy. As noted in the second study: Graves' hyperthyroidism was defined as stable when no progression to ophthalmopathy occurred over 18 months of follow-up. Hyperthyroidism patients were newly diagnosed, had a disease duration of under 2 months, and were aged 18 to 65 years. The study excluded patients with uncontrolled infections, other autoimmune diseases, pregnancy or lactation. Diagnoses relied on clinical symptoms, serum thyroxine and TRAb, thyroid ultrasound and orbital computed tomography. The first round of RT-PCR for the TCR CDR3 was performed with the HTBI primer set and the Qiagen OneStep RT-PCR kit. Most expanded thyroid clonotypes (frequency above 0.001) were also detected in blood, a finding suggesting that blood repertoires may reflect thyroid immune responses. Ophthalmopathy was separated from stable hyperthyroidism by a 13 V-J signature model, with 87.88% sensitivity and approximately 81% specificity obtained in cross-validation and 80%/75% obtained in testing. In validation, the model predicted progression to ophthalmopathy a median of about 6 months before onset, with over 60% sensitivity and roughly 73% specificity. To identify TCR V-J signatures that set the groups apart, the researchers used a discovery cohort of 100 patients, made up of about 44 with Graves' ophthalmopathy and some 58 with stable Graves' hyperthyroidism. Prospective prediction of ophthalmopathy was tested in an independent validation cohort of approximately 19 hyperthyroidism patients and 15 to 17 patients who later progressed to ophthalmopathy. The approximately 100 discovery patients were divided at random into training and test sets in a 7:3 ratio. Thyroid tissue and blood T-cell repertoires from roughly six Graves' hyperthyroidism patients were also compared in the study. After blood sampling, hyperthyroidism patients were treated with methimazole at a starting dose of 30 mg daily, and ophthalmopathy patients were treated with high-dose intravenous methylprednisolone. The libraries were constructed in a second round of multiplex PCR and then size-selected and purified. Sequencing of the libraries was done on an Illumina HiSeq2000 using paired-end 100 bp reads. SOAPnuke was used to process the raw data, removing reads that contained adapters or uncalled bases, had a mean Phred below 15, or lacked an exact match to the constant primer or identifier. High-quality paired reads were merged with COPE v1.2.5, and unique nucleotide sequences were defined as clonotypes. MiTCR v1.1 was used to align the clonotypes against IMGT TRBV, TRBD and TRBJ reference segments. The analysis included only V-J combinations with a frequency above 0.0001, which together covered about 99% of the repertoires. A TCS score was defined as the ratio between F50 (clonal expansion) and ExV (chaos), using BLOSUM62-based TCRdist between CDR3 peptides within each V-J. Welch's t-statistics and random forest reduced roughly 540 V-J features to about 13, which were used in a naive Bayes classifier (R e1071). No statistical method was used to fix the sample size in advance, and group allocation was not hidden from the investigators. TCR Vbeta CDR3 sequencing of around 130 peripheral blood samples (over 40 ophthalmopathy, some 75 hyperthyroidism and roughly 17 progressor patients) is reported in the paper.

This receptor was identified in a woman aged 40 to 50 with Graves disease. Donor details come from another sample of the same person, matched by shared clones. Sequences were derived from peripheral blood mononuclear cells (PBMCs), sampled at new diagnosis, from a patient treated with antithyroid drugs. The chain links TRBV11-3 with TRBJ2-1; the central 7 bases match TRBD2. The CDR3 reads CASTTLSSGIEQFF. The DNA is as follows: TGTGCCAGCACCACTCTATCTAGCGGTATTGAGCAGTTCTTC.